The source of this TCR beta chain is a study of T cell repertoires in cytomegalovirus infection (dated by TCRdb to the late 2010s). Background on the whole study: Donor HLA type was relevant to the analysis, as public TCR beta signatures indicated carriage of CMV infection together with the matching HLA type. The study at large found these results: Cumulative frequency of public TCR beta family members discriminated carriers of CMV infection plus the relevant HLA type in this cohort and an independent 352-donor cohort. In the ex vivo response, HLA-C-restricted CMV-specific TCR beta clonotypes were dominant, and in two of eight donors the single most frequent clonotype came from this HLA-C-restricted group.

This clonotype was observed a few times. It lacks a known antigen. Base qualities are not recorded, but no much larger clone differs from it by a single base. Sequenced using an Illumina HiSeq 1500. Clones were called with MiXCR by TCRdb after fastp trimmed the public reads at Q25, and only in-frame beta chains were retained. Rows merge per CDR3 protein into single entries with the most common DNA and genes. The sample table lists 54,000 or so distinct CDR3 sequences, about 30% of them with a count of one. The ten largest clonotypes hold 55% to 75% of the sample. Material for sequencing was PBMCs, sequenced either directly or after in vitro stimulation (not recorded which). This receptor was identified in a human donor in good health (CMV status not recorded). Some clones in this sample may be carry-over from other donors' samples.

The CDR3 reads CASLAVTSYEQYF. DNA sequence: TGTGCCAGCCTAGCGGTTACCTCCTACGAGCAGTACTTC. This sequence uses TRBV6-1 and TRBJ2-7; 7 central nucleotides agree with TRBD2. From the cysteine up to the phenylalanine, the CDR3 has a length of 13 residues. The retained sequence is limited to the CDR3, 39 bases, with the frame set at the first base. The V end gives up 8 bases and the J end 0 bases, leaving 4 bases in the junction not matched to a gene. For CDR1 and CDR2, the germline V gene lists MNHNS and SASEGT.